This paragraph covers one T cell receptor (beta chain) sequence. The table came from immunoSEQ multiplex PCR; TCRdb's copy has only in-frame clones and leaves some out. The sample lists fewer than 80,000 clones; about 90% were seen once. The data were obtained in a study of OX40 agonist ivuxolimab in advanced cancers. Autoimmune disease history or systemic immunosuppression disqualified patients. Blood got drawn at baseline, again on cycle 4 day 1, and then on cycle 7 day 1. V was pared by 6 bases and J by 5 bases, with 17 bases between. The CDR3 runs 14 residues. The germline gives CDR1 MDHEN, CDR2 SYDVKM.

This TCR came from an adult with an advanced solid tumor such as melanoma, head and neck, liver or kidney cancer. The V gene is TRBV28, the J gene TRBJ2-7; the D gene is possibly TRBD2 (5 bases). The sequenced sample was CD4+ or CD8+ T cells sorted from blood, obtained in a trial of the OX40 agonist ivuxolimab. CDR3 amino acids: CASRSGYRAHEQYF. The CDR3 DNA reads TGTGCCAGCAGATCGGGGTATCGTGCCCACGAGCAGTACTTC. The full variable domain, with the rest looked up from reference TRBV28 and TRBJ2-7, is DVKVTQSSRYLVKRTGEKVFLECVQDMDHENMFWYRQDPGLGLRLIYFSYDVKMKEKGDIPEGYSVSREKKERFSLILESASTNQTSMYLCASRSGYRAHEQYFGPGTRLTVT.